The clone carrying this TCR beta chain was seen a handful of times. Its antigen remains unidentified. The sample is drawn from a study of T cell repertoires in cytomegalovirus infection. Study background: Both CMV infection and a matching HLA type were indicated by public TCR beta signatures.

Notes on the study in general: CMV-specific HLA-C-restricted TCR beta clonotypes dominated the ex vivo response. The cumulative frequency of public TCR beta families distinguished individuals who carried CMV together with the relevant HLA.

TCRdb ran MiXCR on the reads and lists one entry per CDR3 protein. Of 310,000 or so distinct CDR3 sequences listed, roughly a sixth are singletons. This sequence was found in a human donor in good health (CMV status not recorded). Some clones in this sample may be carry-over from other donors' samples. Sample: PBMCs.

CDR3 sequence (DNA): TGTGCCAGCAGCTTCTGGGGACGGGAGTACGAGCAGTACTTC. It yields the protein CASSFWGREYEQYF. This chain joins TRBV5-4 and TRBJ2-7; tentative D call: TRBD2 (6 bases). CDR1 is SGHNT and CDR2 is YYREEE in the germline V gene (reference sequence). The V gene lost 2 bases and the J gene lost 4 bases, with 13 bases spanning the gap. The CDR3 sequence is 14 residues long.